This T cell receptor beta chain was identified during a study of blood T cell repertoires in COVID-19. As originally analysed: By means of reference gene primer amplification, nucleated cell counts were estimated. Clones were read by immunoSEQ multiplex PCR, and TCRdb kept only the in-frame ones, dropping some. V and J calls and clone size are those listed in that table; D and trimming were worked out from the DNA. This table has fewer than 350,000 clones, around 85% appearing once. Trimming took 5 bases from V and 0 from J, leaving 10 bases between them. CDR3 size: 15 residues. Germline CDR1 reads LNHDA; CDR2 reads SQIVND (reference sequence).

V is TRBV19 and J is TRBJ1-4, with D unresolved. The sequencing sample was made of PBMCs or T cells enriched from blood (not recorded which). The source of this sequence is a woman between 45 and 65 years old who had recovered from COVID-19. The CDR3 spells CASSLRRATNEKLFF. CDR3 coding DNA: TGTGCCAGTAGTCTCCGACGGGCAACTAATGAAAAACTGTTTTTT.